This passage covers 31 T cell receptor beta chains from one sample sequenced in a study of identical twins. TCRdb called the 5' RACE reads again in MiXCR, with one record for every CDR3 protein. The data show about 690,000 distinct CDR3 sequences, less than 7% seen once. The material sequenced was naive T cells sorted from blood. The receptors shown here come from a man between 18 and 35 years old in good health.

This clonotype was found many times. V usage is TRBV5-1 and J usage is TRBJ2-5; possibly TRBD2 for D (6 bases). This CDR3 contains 13 residues. Germline assignment: CDR1 SGHRS and CDR2 YFSETQ. The V end was cut by 4 bases, the J end by 2 bases, with 9 bases between. This CDR3 is CASSIAVQETQYF. The CDR3 DNA is TGCGCCAGCAGCATAGCGGTACAAGAGACCCAGTACTTC.

This clonotype occurred a few times. The V call is TRBV27, the J call TRBJ2-5, with D maybe TRBD1 (6 bases). The CDR3 totals 15 residues. Trimming pared 5 bases from V and 3 bases from J, leaving 16 bases between. The germline gives CDR1 MNHEY, CDR2 SMNVEV (reference sequence). CDR3: CASSPTGTGEETQYF. The CDR3 bases are TGTGCCAGCAGTCCAACAGGGACGGGCGAAGAGACCCAGTACTTC.

The table lists this clonotype with many counts. The chain is built from TRBV27 and TRBJ2-3; TRBD2 matches at 11 bases. The V and J ends lost 5 bases and 4 bases, in that order; junction bases with no gene match: 11. This CDR3 is built from 17 residues. Germline CDR1 is MNHEY and CDR2 is SMNVEV (reference sequence). As DNA, the CDR3 is TGTGCCAGCAGTCCCCAGCGGCTAGCGGGAGGAGCAGATACGCAGTATTTT. Translation gives CASSPQRLAGGADTQYF.

The chain joins TRBV5-5 to TRBJ2-7; 8 bases fit TRBD2. The germline V gene has CDR1 SGHKS and CDR2 YYEKEE (reference sequence). The J segment lost 7 bases and the V segment lost 5 bases, leaving 8 bases of the junction unmatched. This CDR3 has 13 residues. Written as DNA, the CDR3 is TGTGCCAGCAGGCCTACCGGGAGGGATGAGCAGTACTTC. It yields the protein CASRPTGRDEQYF.

This clonotype was seen ten or more times. The chain is built from TRBV27 and TRBJ1-6, with D unresolved. The germline V gene encodes CDR1 MNHEY and CDR2 SMNVEV (reference sequence). CDR3 length: 16 amino acids. The V end lost 2 bases, the J end lost 0 bases, and 8 bases lay between the germline ends. The CDR3 reads CASSLSGSSYNSPLHF. Here the CDR3 DNA reads TGTGCCAGCAGTTTAAGCGGTAGCTCCTATAATTCACCCCTCCACTTT.

At least ten counts were recorded for this clonotype. The chain combines TRBV12-3 or TRBV12-4 with TRBJ2-1, with 7 bases matching TRBD1. The CDR3 has 16 amino acids. The junction had 11 bases not matched to a gene; V was cut back by 2 bases and J by 7 bases. The CDR3 region has the DNA TGTGCCAGCAGTTTAAGGACAGGCACCCATGGGAATGAGCAGTTCTTC. This translates into CASSLRTGTHGNEQFF.

In this sample, this clonotype turned up many times. The chain uses TRBV7-2 and TRBJ2-2; D remains ambiguous. Germline CDR1 and CDR2: SGHTA and FQGNSA. V lost 1 base to trimming and J lost 8 bases, with 8 bases between them. The CDR3 sequence is 13 residues long. This CDR3 reads CASSLVGGGELFF. The CDR3, as DNA: TGTGCCAGCAGCTTAGTTGGCGGAGGGGAGCTGTTTTTT.

This clonotype appeared many times. V usage is TRBV7-9 and J usage is TRBJ2-1, with D unresolved. V gave up 5 bases and J gave up 6 bases, with 17 bases separating them. Germline assignment: CDR1 SEHNR and CDR2 FQNEAQ (reference sequence). This CDR3 contains 15 residues. This chain's CDR3 is CASSTTAQASNEQFF. CDR3 sequence (DNA): TGTGCCAGCAGCACCACGGCCCAAGCCAGCAATGAGCAGTTCTTC. Looking up the rest from reference TRBV7-9 and TRBJ2-1 gives the full variable domain: DTGVSQNPRHKITKRGQNVTFRCDPISEHNRLYWYRQTLGQGPEFLTYFQNEAQLEKSRLLSDRFSAERPKGSFSTLEIQRTEQGDSAMYLCASSTTAQASNEQFFGPGTRLTVL.

This clonotype was observed at least ten times. The V call is TRBV5-1, the J call TRBJ2-2; D is uncertain. CDR1 SGHRS and CDR2 YFSETQ come from the germline V gene. This CDR3 is 14 amino acids long. V lost 2 bases and J lost 1, with 6 bases in between. The CDR3 region has the DNA TGCGCCAGCAGCTTTACGGTGAACACCGGGGAGCTGTTTTTT. Translating gives CASSFTVNTGELFF.

This clonotype was counted many times. The gene calls are TRBV7-2 and TRBJ2-5, with 13 bases matching TRBD2. The CDR3 totals 17 residues. Germline CDR1 reads SGHTA; CDR2 reads FQGNSA. With V trimmed by 2 bases and J by 5 bases, 8 bases remained unmatched. The CDR3 is CASSLMGLAGPGETQYF. CDR3 sequence (DNA): TGTGCCAGCAGCTTAATGGGACTAGCGGGACCCGGGGAGACCCAGTACTTC.

This clonotype was counted many times. The J gene is TRBJ1-1, the V gene TRBV6-5, with D perhaps TRBD1 (6 bases). The CDR3 is 15 amino acids. Germline loops: CDR1 MNHEY, CDR2 SVGAGI. V gave up 2 bases and J gave up 0 bases, with 10 bases separating them. The CDR3 loop reads CASSYGGSLNTEAFF. CDR3 DNA sequence: TGTGCCAGCAGTTACGGGGGCAGCTTGAACACTGAAGCTTTCTTT.

The chain employs TRBV6-1 and TRBJ2-7; D might be TRBD2 (5 bases). V was cut by 8 bases and J by 0 bases, with 11 bases left in between. Germline V lookup: CDR1 MNHNS, CDR2 SASEGT. The CDR3 totals 13 residues. This CDR3 reads CASHGLNSYEQYF. The CDR3 coding sequence is TGTGCCAGCCACGGACTTAACTCCTACGAGCAGTACTTC.

The table lists this clonotype with many counts. This sequence joins TRBV20-1 and TRBJ2-7, with TRBD2 as a possible D gene (6 bases). This CDR3 contains 12 residues. V lost 0 bases to trimming and J lost 4 bases, with 7 bases between them. Per germline, CDR1 DFQATT and CDR2 SNEGSKA (reference sequence). The CDR3 DNA reads TGCAGTGCTAGAGATCGGGAGTACGAGCAGTACTTC. This gives the protein CSARDREYEQYF.

This clonotype was observed at least ten times. The chain recombines TRBV12-3 or TRBV12-4 with TRBJ1-2, with D perhaps TRBD1 (6 bases). The CDR3 runs to 13 residues. The V and J ends lost 6 bases and 8 bases respectively, with 16 bases between them. The CDR3 bases are TGTGCCAGCAGCCTCATGGGGGGCCAAGGCTACACCTTC. Its translation: CASSLMGGQGYTF.

At least ten counts were recorded for this clonotype. V is TRBV27 and J is TRBJ1-4; TRBD1 matches at 7 bases. Germline assignment: CDR1 MNHEY and CDR2 SMNVEV (reference sequence). With 6 bases clipped from V and 5 bases from J, the junction kept 6 bases outside the gene matches. This CDR3 has 14 amino acids. The CDR3 DNA is TGTGCCAGCAGCACCGGGACAGAGAATGAAAAACTGTTTTTT. Amino acids: CASSTGTENEKLFF.

The chain combines TRBV25-1 with TRBJ2-5; D might be TRBD2 (6 bases). Between the trimmed V and J ends, which lost 6 bases and 1 base, there was a span of 9 bases. The length of the CDR3 is 13 residues. CDR1 MGHDK and CDR2 SYGVNS come from the germline V gene. For the CDR3, the DNA is TGTGCCAGCAGAGGAGGGGCCCAAGAGACCCAGTACTTC. Protein: CASRGGAQETQYF.

This clonotype was counted many times. The chain links TRBV28 to TRBJ2-1; tentatively, D is TRBD2 (6 bases). The CDR3 runs to 14 residues. The germline gives CDR1 MDHEN, CDR2 SYDVKM. V shed 8 bases and J shed 3 bases, with 14 bases lying between them. This CDR3 is CASLRRDGYNEQFF. The CDR3 DNA sequence: TGTGCCAGCCTCCGGCGGGATGGCTACAATGAGCAGTTCTTC.

This clonotype was recorded at least ten times. This chain connects TRBV10-3 to TRBJ2-7, with 7 bases aligning to TRBD2. J gave up 4 bases and V 8 bases, and 11 bases lay outside the gene matches. The CDR3 sequence is 14 residues long. Germline V lookup: CDR1 ENHRY, CDR2 SYGVKD. The CDR3 bases are TGTGCCATCCGAGCGGGACGGGATCTATACGAGCAGTACTTC. Protein: CAIRAGRDLYEQYF.

The chain has TRBV5-1 and TRBJ2-5, with 9 bases aligning to TRBD2. V shed 4 bases and J 4 bases; nucleotides not matched to a gene: 14. Germline CDR1 is SGHRS and CDR2 is YFSETQ. The CDR3 is 17 amino acids. CDR3 protein: CASSVTTGLAIGETQYF. The CDR3 region has the DNA TGCGCCAGCAGCGTAACCACCGGACTAGCGATAGGAGAGACCCAGTACTTC.

This clonotype was found many times. The chain has TRBV7-9 and TRBJ1-1, with a tentative D call TRBD1 (6 bases). Germline CDR1 reads SEHNR; CDR2 reads FQNEAQ (reference sequence). V lost 5 bases to trimming and J lost 6 bases, with 13 bases between them. CDR3 length: 13 amino acids. The CDR3 region has the DNA TGTGCCAGCAGCGGAGGGGGAGGACCTGAAGCTTTCTTT. This encodes CASSGGGGPEAFF.

V is TRBV7-9 and J is TRBJ2-3, with D maybe TRBD1 (5 bases). Germline CDR1 and CDR2: SEHNR and FQNEAQ (reference sequence). CDR3 length equals 15 residues. V was cut by 5 bases and J by 4 bases, with 16 bases left in between. CDR3 in amino acids: CASSKLRVGADTQYF. DNA of the CDR3: TGTGCCAGCAGCAAACTCAGGGTTGGAGCAGATACGCAGTATTTT.

J is TRBJ2-7 and V is TRBV6-5; the D gene is possibly TRBD2 (6 bases). CDR3 length equals 15 residues. The germline V and J ends were trimmed by 0 bases and 1 base, with 10 bases remaining between them. Germline-derived CDR1 and CDR2 are MNHEY and SVGAGI. CDR3 in DNA: TGTGCCAGCAGTTACTCGAACGGAGGGTCCTACGAGCAGTACTTC. This gives the protein CASSYSNGGSYEQYF.

This clonotype has a count of ten or more. The chain is built from TRBV24-1 and TRBJ1-5; D ambiguous. The CDR3 spans 15 residues. The germline V gene encodes CDR1 KGHDR and CDR2 SFDVKD. V lost 7 bases, J lost 2 bases, and 14 bases lay in between. The CDR3 DNA reads as TGTGCCACCAGCCCCTGGCGGCAGGGCAATCAGCCCCAGCATTTT. It yields the protein CATSPWRQGNQPQHF.

This clonotype was seen only a few times. As DNA, the CDR3 is TGTGCCAGTAGTATCGGGCTCCTTAACGAGCTGTTTTTT. Its translation is CASSIGLLNELFF. The chain recombines TRBV19 with TRBJ2-2, with D hard to call. This CDR3 has 13 residues. The V end lost 3 bases, the J end lost 11 bases, and 13 bases lay between the germline ends. From germline, CDR1 is LNHDA and CDR2 SQIVND (reference sequence). Full variable domain (outside the CDR3, taken from reference TRBV19 and TRBJ2-2): DGGITQSPKYLFRKEGQNVTLSCEQNLNHDAMYWYRQDPGQGLRLIYYSQIVNDFQKGDIAEGYSVSREKKESFPLTVTSAQKNPTAFYLCASSIGLLNELFFGEGSRLTVL.

This clonotype appeared a few times. The V and J genes are TRBV4-2 and TRBJ1-1; tentative D call: TRBD1 (5 bases). There are 16 residues in the CDR3. The V end lost 4 bases, the J end lost 4 bases, and 19 bases lay between the germline ends. Per the germline V gene, CDR1 is LGHNA and CDR2 is YNFKEQ. Here the CDR3 DNA reads TGTGCCAGCAGCCGAAACGGTCAGGGTCTGGGCACTGAAGCTTTCTTT. It encodes CASSRNGQGLGTEAFF.

This clonotype has ten or more counts. The rearrangement joins TRBV12-3 or TRBV12-4 to TRBJ2-7, with D unresolved. The length of the CDR3 is 15 residues. The V end lost 3 bases, the J end lost 2 bases, and 14 bases lay between the germline ends. The CDR3 loop is CASSFILSRTYEQYF. The CDR3 region has the DNA TGTGCCAGCAGTTTCATCCTCAGCAGGACCTACGAGCAGTACTTC.

This clonotype appeared many times. This chain joins TRBV20-1 and TRBJ2-2; 9 bases match TRBD1. Germline loops: CDR1 DFQATT, CDR2 SNEGSKA (reference sequence). J was trimmed by 1 base and V by 1 base; bases with no gene match: 7. The CDR3 has 17 amino acids. The chain's CDR3 is CSARVGQGLGNTGELFF. The CDR3 coding sequence is TGCAGTGCTAGAGTCGGACAGGGGCTCGGGAACACCGGGGAGCTGTTTTTT.

V usage is TRBV6-5 and J usage is TRBJ2-1; D might be TRBD1 (6 bases). Trimming took 2 bases from V and 1 from J, leaving 12 bases between them. Germline V gives CDR1 MNHEY, CDR2 SVGAGI. The CDR3 is 16 residues long. CDR3 in DNA: TGTGCCAGCAGTTACCCGGCAGGGGAATCCTACAATGAGCAGTTCTTC. This translates into CASSYPAGESYNEQFF.

Many counts were recorded for this clonotype. This chain links TRBV12-3 or TRBV12-4 with TRBJ1-1; 7 bases fit TRBD1. This CDR3 comprises 14 residues. The V gene end was trimmed by 6 bases and the J gene end by 7 bases; junction bases not matched to a gene: 11. CDR3 nucleotide sequence: TGTGCCAGCAGCAACTCCCGGGACAGCCTTGAAGCTTTCTTT. Protein product: CASSNSRDSLEAFF.

This clonotype was found many times. The chain couples TRBV5-1 to TRBJ2-2; either TRBD1 or TRBD2 may fit D (5 bases each). Germline-derived CDR1 and CDR2 are SGHRS and YFSETQ. V was shortened by 5 bases and J by 4 bases, with 15 bases between the two germline ends. The CDR3 totals 15 residues. The CDR3 loop reads CASRTSGSSTGELFF. CDR3 DNA sequence: TGCGCCAGCAGGACTTCAGGGAGTAGCACCGGGGAGCTGTTTTTT.

This clonotype came up a few times. The rearrangement joins TRBV12-5 to TRBJ2-2, with a possible D match to TRBD2 (6 bases). The CDR3 totals 14 residues. Looked up from germline, CDR1 is LGHNT and CDR2 is FRNRAP. The V end lost 8 bases, the J end lost 1 base, and 11 bases lay between the germline ends. The CDR3 nucleotides are TGTGCTAGTACCTGGCGGGAGAACACCGGGGAGCTGTTTTTT. It translates to CASTWRENTGELFF. Using reference TRBV12-5 and TRBJ2-2 for the parts outside the CDR3, the full variable domain is DARVTQTPRHKVTEMGQEVTMRCQPILGHNTVFWYRQTMMQGLELLAYFRNRAPLDDSGMPKDRFSAEMPDATLATLKIQPSEPRDSAVYFCASTWRENTGELFFGEGSRLTVL.